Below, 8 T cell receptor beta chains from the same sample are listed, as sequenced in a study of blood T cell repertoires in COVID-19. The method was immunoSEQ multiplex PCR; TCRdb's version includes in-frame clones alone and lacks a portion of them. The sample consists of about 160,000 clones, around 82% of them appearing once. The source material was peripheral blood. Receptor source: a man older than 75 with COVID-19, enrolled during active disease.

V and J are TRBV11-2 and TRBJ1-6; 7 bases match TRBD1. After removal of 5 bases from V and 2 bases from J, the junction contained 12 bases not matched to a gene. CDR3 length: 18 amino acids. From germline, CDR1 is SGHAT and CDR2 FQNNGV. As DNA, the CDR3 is TGTGCCAGCAGCCCCCAGGGGGTAAAAGGCGCCTATAATTCACCCCTCCACTTT. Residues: CASSPQGVKGAYNSPLHF.

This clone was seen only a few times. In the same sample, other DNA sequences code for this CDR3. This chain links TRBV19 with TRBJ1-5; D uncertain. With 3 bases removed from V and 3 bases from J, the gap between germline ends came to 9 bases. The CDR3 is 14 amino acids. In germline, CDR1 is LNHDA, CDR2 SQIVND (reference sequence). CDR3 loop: CASSIGGNNQPQHF. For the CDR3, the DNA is TGTGCCAGTAGTATCGGAGGGAACAATCAGCCCCAGCATTTT.

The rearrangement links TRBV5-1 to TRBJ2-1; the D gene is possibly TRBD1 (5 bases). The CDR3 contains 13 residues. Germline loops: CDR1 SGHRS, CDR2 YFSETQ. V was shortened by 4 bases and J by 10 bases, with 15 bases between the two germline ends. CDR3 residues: CASSTNRQLEQFF. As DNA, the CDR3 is TGCGCCAGCAGCACCAACAGGCAGCTCGAGCAGTTCTTC.

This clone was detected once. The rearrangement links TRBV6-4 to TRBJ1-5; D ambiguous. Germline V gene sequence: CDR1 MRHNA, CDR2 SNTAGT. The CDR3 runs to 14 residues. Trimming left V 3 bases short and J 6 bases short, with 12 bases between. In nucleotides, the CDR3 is TGTGCCAGCAGTGAAACAGAGGGTGTTCAGCCCCAGCATTTT. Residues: CASSETEGVQPQHF.

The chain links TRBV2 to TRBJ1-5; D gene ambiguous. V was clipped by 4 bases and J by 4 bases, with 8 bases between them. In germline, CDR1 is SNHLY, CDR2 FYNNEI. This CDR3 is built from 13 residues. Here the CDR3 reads CASSGSRNQPQHF. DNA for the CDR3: TGTGCCAGCAGTGGGTCCAGGAATCAGCCCCAGCATTTT.

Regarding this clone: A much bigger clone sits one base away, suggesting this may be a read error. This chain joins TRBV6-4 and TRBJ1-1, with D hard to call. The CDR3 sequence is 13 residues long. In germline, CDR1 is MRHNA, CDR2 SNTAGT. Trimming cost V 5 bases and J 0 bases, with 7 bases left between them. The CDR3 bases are TGTGCCAGCAGTAGGGAGGTGAACACTGAAGCTTTCTTT. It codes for CASSREVNTEAFF.

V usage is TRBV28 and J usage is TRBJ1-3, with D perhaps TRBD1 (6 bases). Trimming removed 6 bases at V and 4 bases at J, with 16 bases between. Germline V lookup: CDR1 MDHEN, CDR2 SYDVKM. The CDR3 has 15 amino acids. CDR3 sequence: CASSPPGDLGNTIYF. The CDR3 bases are TGTGCCAGCAGCCCCCCAGGGGATCTCGGAAACACCATATATTTT.

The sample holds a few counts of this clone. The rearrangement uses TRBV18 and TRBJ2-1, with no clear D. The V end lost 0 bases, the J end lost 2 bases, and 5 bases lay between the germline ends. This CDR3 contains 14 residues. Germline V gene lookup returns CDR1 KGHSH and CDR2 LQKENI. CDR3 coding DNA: TGTGCCAGCTCACCACCCTACCCCTACAATGAGCAGTTCTTC. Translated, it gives CASSPPYPYNEQFF.